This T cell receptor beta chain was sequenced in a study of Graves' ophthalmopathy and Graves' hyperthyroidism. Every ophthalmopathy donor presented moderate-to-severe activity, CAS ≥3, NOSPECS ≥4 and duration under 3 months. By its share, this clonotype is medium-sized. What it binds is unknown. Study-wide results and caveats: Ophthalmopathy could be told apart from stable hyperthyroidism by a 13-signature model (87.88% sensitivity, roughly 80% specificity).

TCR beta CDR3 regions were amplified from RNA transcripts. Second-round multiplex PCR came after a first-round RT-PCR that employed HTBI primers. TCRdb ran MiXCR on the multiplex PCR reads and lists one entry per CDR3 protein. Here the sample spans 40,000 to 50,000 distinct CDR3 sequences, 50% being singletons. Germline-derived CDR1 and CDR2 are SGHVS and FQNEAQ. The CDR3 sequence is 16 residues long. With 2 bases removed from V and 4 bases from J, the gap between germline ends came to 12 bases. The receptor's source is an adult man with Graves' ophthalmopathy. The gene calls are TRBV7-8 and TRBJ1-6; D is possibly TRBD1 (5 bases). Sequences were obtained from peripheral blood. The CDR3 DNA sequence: TGTGCCAGCAGCTTACGGGTGAGGGGATATAATTCACCCCTCCACTTT. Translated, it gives CASSLRVRGYNSPLHF.